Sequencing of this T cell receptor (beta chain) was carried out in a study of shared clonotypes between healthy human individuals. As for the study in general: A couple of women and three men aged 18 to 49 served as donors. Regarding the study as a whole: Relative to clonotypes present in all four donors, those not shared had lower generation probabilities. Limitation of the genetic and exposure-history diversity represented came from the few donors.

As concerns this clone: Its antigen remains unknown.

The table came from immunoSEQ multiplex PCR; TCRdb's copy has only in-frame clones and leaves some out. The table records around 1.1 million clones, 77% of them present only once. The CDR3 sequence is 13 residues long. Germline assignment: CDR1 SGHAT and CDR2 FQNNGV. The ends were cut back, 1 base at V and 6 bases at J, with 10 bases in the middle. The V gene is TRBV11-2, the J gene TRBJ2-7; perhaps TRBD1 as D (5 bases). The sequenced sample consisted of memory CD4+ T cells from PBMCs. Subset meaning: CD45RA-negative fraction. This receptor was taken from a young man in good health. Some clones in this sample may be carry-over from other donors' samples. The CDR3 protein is CASSLVSGFEQYF. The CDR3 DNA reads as TGTGCCAGCAGCTTAGTGTCAGGGTTCGAGCAGTACTTC.